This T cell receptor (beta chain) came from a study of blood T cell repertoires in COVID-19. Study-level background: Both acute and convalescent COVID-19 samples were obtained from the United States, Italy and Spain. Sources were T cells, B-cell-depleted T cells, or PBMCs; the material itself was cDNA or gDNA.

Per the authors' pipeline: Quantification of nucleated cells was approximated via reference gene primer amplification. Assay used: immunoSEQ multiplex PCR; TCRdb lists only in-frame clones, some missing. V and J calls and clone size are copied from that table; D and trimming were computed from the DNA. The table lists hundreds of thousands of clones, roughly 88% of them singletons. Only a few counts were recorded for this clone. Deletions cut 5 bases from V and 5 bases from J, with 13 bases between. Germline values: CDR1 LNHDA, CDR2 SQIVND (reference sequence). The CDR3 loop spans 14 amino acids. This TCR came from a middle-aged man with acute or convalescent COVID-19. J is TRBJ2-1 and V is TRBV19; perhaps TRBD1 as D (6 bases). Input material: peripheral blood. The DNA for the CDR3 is TGTGCCAGTAGTCCTACAGGGAGCCACAATGAGCAGTTCTTC. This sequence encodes CASSPTGSHNEQFF.